The T cell receptor beta chain under discussion was sequenced for a study of siplizumab effects on memory and regulatory T cells. Assays captured about 10^5 TCR templates per sample. Only in-frame clones appear in the TCRdb table, and some are missing; sequencing was by immunoSEQ multiplex PCR. Of 90,000 to 120,000 clones listed, about 93% are singletons. Study-wide results and limits: Of the proliferating CD4+ or CD8+ clones, roughly 75-96% lacked a naive or memory phenotype that could be assigned. Sequences below about 10^-5 frequency were poorly captured, and few alloreactive clones mapped to unstimulated subsets. It seemed that naive T cells were more diverse than memory cells and were major contributors to the alloresponse.

As to this clone: Antigen unknown.

Germline lookup yields CDR1 SQVTM and CDR2 ANQGSEA. Trimming pared 4 bases from V and 6 bases from J, leaving 7 bases between. This CDR3 spans 11 amino acids. The chain couples TRBV29-1 to TRBJ2-1; TRBD2 is a possible D gene (6 bases). What was sequenced was Tregs sorted from blood. The clonotype originates from a human donor in good health. The CDR3 region is CSVGGLNEQFF. DNA for the CDR3: TGCAGCGTTGGGGGACTCAATGAGCAGTTCTTC.